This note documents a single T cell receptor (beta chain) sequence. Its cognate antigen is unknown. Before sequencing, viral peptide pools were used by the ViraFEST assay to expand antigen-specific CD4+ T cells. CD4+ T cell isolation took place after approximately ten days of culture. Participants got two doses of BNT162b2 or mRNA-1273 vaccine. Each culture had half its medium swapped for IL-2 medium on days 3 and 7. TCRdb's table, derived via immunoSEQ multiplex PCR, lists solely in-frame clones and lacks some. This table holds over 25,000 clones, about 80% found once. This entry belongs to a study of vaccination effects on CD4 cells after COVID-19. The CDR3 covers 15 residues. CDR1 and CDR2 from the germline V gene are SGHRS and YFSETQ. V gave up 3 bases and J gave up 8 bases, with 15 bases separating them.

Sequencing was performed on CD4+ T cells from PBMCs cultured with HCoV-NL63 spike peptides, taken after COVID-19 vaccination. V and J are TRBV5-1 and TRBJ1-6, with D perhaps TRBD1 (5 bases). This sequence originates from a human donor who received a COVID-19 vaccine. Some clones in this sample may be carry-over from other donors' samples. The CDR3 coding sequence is TGCGCCAGCAGCTCCGCGCCCAGGGTCGATTCACCCCTCCACTTT. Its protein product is CASSSAPRVDSPLHF.